This entry lists 6 T cell receptor beta chains sequenced from one sample in a study of blood T cell repertoires in COVID-19. Using immunoSEQ multiplex PCR, the repertoire was profiled, and TCRdb retains in-frame clones only, with some absent. The repertoire holds roughly 220,000 clones, with 80% to 90% as singletons. The sequenced material came from PBMCs or T cells enriched from blood (not recorded which). All receptors derive from a woman aged 18-29 years in a cohort exposed to, infected with or recovered from COVID-19 (not recorded which).

The rearrangement links TRBV11-2 to TRBJ1-3; perhaps TRBD1 as D (5 bases). Per germline, CDR1 SGHAT and CDR2 FQNNGV. The CDR3 is 17 residues long. V lost 3 bases, J lost 0 bases, and 15 bases lay in between. This CDR3 is CASSFAPGRLSGNTIYF. As DNA, the CDR3 is TGTGCCAGCAGCTTTGCCCCAGGGCGTCTCTCTGGAAACACCATATATTTT. Combining the CDR3 with reference TRBV11-2 and TRBJ1-3 gives the whole variable domain EAGVAQSPRYKIIEKRQSVAFWCNPISGHATLYWYQQILGQGPKLLIQFQNNGVVDDSQLPKDRFSAERLKGVDSTLKIQPAKLEDSAVYLCASSFAPGRLSGNTIYFGEGSWLTVV.

The CDR3 sequence is CASRTGTSPSYGYTF. Here the CDR3 DNA reads TGTGCCAGCAGGACCGGGACAAGTCCTTCCTATGGCTACACCTTC. The chain carries TRBV6-5 and TRBJ1-2; tentatively, D is TRBD1 (6 bases). CDR3 length: 15 amino acids. From germline, CDR1 is MNHEY and CDR2 SVGAGI. Trimming removed 6 bases at V and 4 bases at J, with 18 bases between.

The rearrangement uses TRBV6-6 and TRBJ1-5; 10 bases align to TRBD1. V shed 5 bases, J shed 1 base, and the junction held 11 bases outside the gene matches. This CDR3 is built from 18 residues. The germline gives CDR1 MNHNY, CDR2 SVGAGI (reference sequence). The CDR3 DNA reads TGTGCCAGCAGTCACCCGGGGACAGGGGTTTGGAGCAATCAGCCCCAGCATTTT. It specifies CASSHPGTGVWSNQPQHF.

This chain connects TRBV9 to TRBJ2-7, with TRBD1 identical over 9 bases. After removal of 3 bases from V and 4 bases from J, the junction contained 5 bases not matched to a gene. Germline CDR1 SGDLS, CDR2 YYNGEE. This CDR3 contains 14 residues. Written as DNA, the CDR3 is TGTGCCAGCAGCGAGGGACAGGGTTCTTACGAGCAGTACTTC. Protein product: CASSEGQGSYEQYF. Together with reference TRBV9 and TRBJ2-7, the CDR3 gives the full variable domain: DSGVTQTPKHLITATGQRVTLRCSPRSGDLSVYWYQQSLDQGLQFLIQYYNGEERAKGNILERFSAQQFPDLHSELNLSSLELGDSALYFCASSEGQGSYEQYFGPGTRLTVT.

This clone was picked up a small number of times. The chain is built from TRBV19 and TRBJ2-7; D perhaps matches TRBD1 (6 bases). The CDR3 runs 15 residues. The germline V gene has CDR1 LNHDA and CDR2 SQIVND (reference sequence). The V end was cut by 1 base, the J end by 4 bases, with 14 bases between. CDR3 amino acids: CASSIAAGTIYEQYF. The DNA for the CDR3 is TGTGCCAGTAGTATAGCCGCAGGGACAATTTACGAGCAGTACTTC. The whole variable domain, filled in from reference TRBV19 and TRBJ2-7, reads DGGITQSPKYLFRKEGQNVTLSCEQNLNHDAMYWYRQDPGQGLRLIYYSQIVNDFQKGDIAEGYSVSREKKESFPLTVTSAQKNPTAFYLCASSIAAGTIYEQYFGPGTRLTVT.

This rearrangement joins TRBV11-3 to TRBJ2-5; D gene uncertain. The CDR3 totals 14 residues. Trimming removed 5 bases from V and 5 bases from J, with 15 bases in between. CDR1 SGHNT and CDR2 YENEEA come from the germline V gene. CDR3 loop: CASSRGLAQETQYF. CDR3 nucleotides: TGTGCCAGCAGCAGAGGTTTGGCTCAGGAGACCCAGTACTTC.